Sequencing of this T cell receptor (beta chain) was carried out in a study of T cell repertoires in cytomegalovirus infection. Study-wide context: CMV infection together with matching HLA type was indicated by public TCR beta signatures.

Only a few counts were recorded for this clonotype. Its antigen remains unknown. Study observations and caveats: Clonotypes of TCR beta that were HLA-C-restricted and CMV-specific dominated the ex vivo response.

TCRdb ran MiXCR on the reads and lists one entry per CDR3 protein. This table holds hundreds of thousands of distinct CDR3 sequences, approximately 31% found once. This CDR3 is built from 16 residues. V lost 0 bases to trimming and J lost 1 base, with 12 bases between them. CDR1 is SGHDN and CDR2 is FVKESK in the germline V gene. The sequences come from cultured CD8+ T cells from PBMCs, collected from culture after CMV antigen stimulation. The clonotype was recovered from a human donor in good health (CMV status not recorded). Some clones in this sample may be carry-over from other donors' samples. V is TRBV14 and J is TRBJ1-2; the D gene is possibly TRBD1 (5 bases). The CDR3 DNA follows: TGTGCCAGCAGCCAAGACGGGCAGGGAGTTAACTATGGCTACACCTTC. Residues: CASSQDGQGVNYGYTF.